These 22 T cell receptor beta chains were all obtained from the same sample, sequenced in a study of T cell responses to AZD1222 COVID-19 vaccine. Method: immunoSEQ multiplex PCR; TCRdb's copy keeps in-frame clones and lacks some. The sample yields about 120,000 clones, around 85% seen once. This sample comprised peripheral blood, obtained on day 0 of AZD1222 vaccination. The receptors originated from an adult in good health.

The chain carries TRBV4-3 and TRBJ2-1, with D possibly TRBD2 on 6 matching bases. Trimming took 5 bases from V and 4 from J, leaving 21 bases between them. The CDR3 contains 17 residues. In germline, CDR1 is LGHNA, CDR2 YSLEER. DNA of the CDR3: TGCGCCAGCAGCGGTATCGGGGGTGGGGCTGGGTACAATGAGCAGTTCTTC. This gives the protein CASSGIGGGAGYNEQFF.

CDR3 protein: CASSPDSLSYEQYF. CDR3 sequence (DNA): TGTGCCAGCTCTCCCGACAGCCTCTCCTACGAGCAGTACTTC. The V call is TRBV18, the J call TRBJ2-7; perhaps TRBD1 as D (5 bases). Germline-derived CDR1 and CDR2 are KGHSH and LQKENI. Trimming pared 6 bases from V and 0 bases from J, leaving 12 bases between. There are 14 residues in the CDR3.

V and J are TRBV11-2 and TRBJ2-6, with 11 bases identical to TRBD1. Looked up from germline, CDR1 is SGHAT and CDR2 is FQNNGV. With 7 bases clipped from V and 2 bases from J, the junction kept 7 bases outside the gene matches. CDR3 size: 17 residues. CDR3 DNA: TGTGCCAGCACCCCTGGGGGACAGGGGGCTGGGGCCAACGTCCTGACTTTC. Amino acid sequence: CASTPGGQGAGANVLTF.

The chain uses TRBV28 and TRBJ1-5; D uncertain. V lost 6 bases, J lost 4 bases, and 13 bases lay in between. The germline V gene encodes CDR1 MDHEN and CDR2 SYDVKM. The CDR3 has 14 amino acids. CDR3 residues: CASRATLRNQPQHF. The CDR3 bases are TGTGCCAGCAGGGCCACGCTCCGAAATCAGCCCCAGCATTTT. Full variable domain (remainder filled in from reference TRBV28 and TRBJ1-5): DVKVTQSSRYLVKRTGEKVFLECVQDMDHENMFWYRQDPGLGLRLIYFSYDVKMKEKGDIPEGYSVSREKKERFSLILESASTNQTSMYLCASRATLRNQPQHFGDGTRLSIL.

The chain employs TRBV7-2 and TRBJ2-3; 9 bases align to TRBD1. The V segment lost 5 bases and the J segment 3 bases; nucleotides outside the gene matches: 3. Germline CDR1 reads SGHTA; CDR2 reads FQGNSA. CDR3 length equals 14 residues. As DNA, the CDR3 is TGTGCCAGCAGCCTGGGACAGGGAACAGATACGCAGTATTTT. Translating gives CASSLGQGTDTQYF.

The table lists this clone with a few counts. This chain joins TRBV28 and TRBJ1-1; tentative D call: TRBD1 (5 bases). Germline loops: CDR1 MDHEN, CDR2 SYDVKM. The CDR3 runs to 11 residues. V lost 4 bases, J lost 7 bases, and 7 bases lay in between. The CDR3 DNA is TGTGCCAGCAGTTGGGGGATTGAAGCTTTCTTT. It is translated as CASSWGIEAFF.

The chain is built from TRBV5-4 and TRBJ1-2, with no clear D. The CDR3 consists of 11 residues. Germline V gives CDR1 SGHNT, CDR2 YYREEE (reference sequence). V lost 3 bases and J 5 bases, leaving 5 bases between the germline ends. This CDR3 is CASSSLYGYTF. The CDR3 DNA sequence: TGTGCCAGCAGCTCCCTGTATGGCTACACCTTC. Full variable domain (missing parts from reference TRBV5-4 and TRBJ1-2): ETGVTQSPTHLIKTRGQQVTLRCSSQSGHNTVSWYQQALGQGPQFIFQYYREEENGRGNFPPRFSGLQFPNYSSELNVNALELDDSALYLCASSSLYGYTFGSGTRLTVV.

The chain is built from TRBV5-6 and TRBJ1-2; 9 bases align to TRBD1. The CDR3 consists of 16 residues. The V gene's germline CDR1 is SGHDT and CDR2 YYEEEE. V trimming: 1 base; J trimming: 8 bases; junction bases outside the gene matches: 12. The CDR3 nucleotides are TGTGCCAGCAGCTTGCGGGGAACGGGACAGGGAGGCGGCTACACCTTC. It specifies CASSLRGTGQGGGYTF.

J is TRBJ1-5 and V is TRBV7-6; tentative D call: TRBD1 (5 bases). The germline CDR1 and CDR2 sequences are SGHVS and FNYEAQ. The CDR3 sequence is 16 residues long. V was trimmed by 5 bases and J by 7 bases, leaving 21 bases between them. CDR3 nucleotide sequence: TGTGCCAGCAGCCTGGGGGACCTCGGGTCGAAGCAGCCCCAGCATTTT. The encoded protein is CASSLGDLGSKQPQHF.

This chain links TRBV4-1 with TRBJ1-5; TRBD1 aligns across 7 bases. CDR3 length equals 16 residues. In germline, CDR1 is MGHRA, CDR2 YSYEKL. With 7 bases clipped from V and 1 base from J, the junction kept 10 bases outside the gene matches. CDR3 nucleotides: TGCGCCAGCATCGACAGGGAACTAATAAGCAATCAGCCCCAGCATTTT. This translates into CASIDRELISNQPQHF.

This clone is a singleton in its sample. The chain joins TRBV7-9 to TRBJ1-1; D might be TRBD1 (5 bases). The V gene lost 1 base and the J gene lost 4 bases, with 13 bases spanning the gap. The CDR3 is 15 amino acids. Germline loops: CDR1 SEHNR, CDR2 FQNEAQ (reference sequence). This CDR3 is CASSLVPGEGTEAFF. CDR3 coding DNA: TGTGCCAGCAGCTTAGTTCCGGGGGAAGGCACTGAAGCTTTCTTT.

The rearrangement joins TRBV24-1 to TRBJ1-2, with 8 bases fitting TRBD1. Germline V CDR1 and CDR2: KGHDR, SFDVKD. This CDR3 contains 13 residues. Trimming took 5 bases from V and 7 from J; bases not matched to a gene: 5. The DNA of the CDR3 is TGTGCCACCAGTGTGGCAGGGGGCGTTGGCTACACCTTC. Translating it yields CATSVAGGVGYTF.

This clone was recorded only once. This chain connects TRBV11-3 to TRBJ2-1; the D gene is possibly TRBD1 (5 bases). The V and J ends lost 5 bases and 10 bases respectively, with 15 bases between them. This CDR3 spans 13 amino acids. CDR1 SGHNT and CDR2 YENEEA come from the germline V gene. CDR3 loop: CASSRARGGEQFF. CDR3 DNA sequence: TGTGCCAGCAGCCGAGCAAGGGGTGGCGAGCAGTTCTTC.

The rearrangement uses TRBV6-6 and TRBJ2-7; D may be TRBD1 (6 bases). There are 16 residues in the CDR3. Per germline, CDR1 MNHNY and CDR2 SVGAGI (reference sequence). Trimming shortened V by 0 bases and J by 0 bases, and 12 bases separated the two germline ends. CDR3 region: CASSYSPGQHSYEQYF. The DNA of the CDR3 is TGTGCCAGCAGTTACTCCCCCGGACAGCACTCCTACGAGCAGTACTTC.

V and J are TRBV29-1 and TRBJ1-2; D remains unclear. From germline, CDR1 is SQVTM and CDR2 ANQGSEA. This CDR3 is built from 12 residues. Trimming removed 4 bases from V and 8 bases from J, with 14 bases in between. The CDR3 loop is CSVGTARGGYTF. In DNA form, the CDR3 reads TGCAGCGTTGGGACGGCCCGGGGAGGCTACACCTTC.

The chain uses TRBV28 and TRBJ1-5, with 11 bases matching TRBD1. With 6 bases clipped from V and 7 bases from J, the junction kept 11 bases outside the gene matches. The CDR3 spans 16 residues. Per the germline V gene, CDR1 is MDHEN and CDR2 is SYDVKM. The CDR3 sequence is CASSPPRTGGSQPQHF. CDR3 nucleotides: TGTGCCAGCAGCCCCCCCCGGACAGGGGGCTCGCAGCCCCAGCATTTT.

The chain combines TRBV5-4 with TRBJ2-7, with TRBD1 matching over 10 bases. Germline CDR1 is SGHNT and CDR2 is YYREEE (reference sequence). The CDR3 is made up of 14 amino acids. Trimming removed 3 bases from V and 3 bases from J; junction bases left unmatched: 3. The CDR3 is CASSSGQGIYEQYF. The CDR3 bases are TGTGCCAGCAGCTCGGGACAGGGGATCTACGAGCAGTACTTC.

This chain uses TRBV27 with TRBJ1-6; D gene uncertain. Germline V lookup: CDR1 MNHEY, CDR2 SMNVEV (reference sequence). V was trimmed by 3 bases and J by 6 bases, leaving 9 bases between them. This CDR3 is built from 14 residues. The CDR3 nucleotides read TGTGCCAGCAGTTTGGATTCTGTTAATTCACCCCTCCACTTT. This translates into CASSLDSVNSPLHF.

The genes are TRBV5-5 and TRBJ2-2, with TRBD1 identical over 7 bases. J was trimmed by 5 bases and V by 1 base; bases with no gene match: 5. CDR3 length equals 15 residues. Germline assignment: CDR1 SGHKS and CDR2 YYEKEE (reference sequence). The CDR3 region is CASSLIGGGTGELFF. The CDR3 DNA follows: TGTGCCAGCAGCTTGATAGGGGGCGGAACCGGGGAGCTGTTTTTT.

The chain is built from TRBV5-6 and TRBJ2-7; D gene uncertain. Germline CDR1 reads SGHDT; CDR2 reads YYEEEE. Trimming took 0 bases from V and 6 from J, leaving 22 bases between them. CDR3 length: 17 residues. CDR3 nucleotide sequence: TGTGCCAGCAGCTTGGTAAAGGGCCTATGGCTGACCGGCGAGCAGTACTTC. This translates into CASSLVKGLWLTGEQYF.

The chain joins TRBV9 to TRBJ1-3, with D possibly being TRBD1 (5 bases). Between the trimmed V and J ends, which lost 0 bases and 10 bases, there was a span of 17 bases. The germline V gene encodes CDR1 SGDLS and CDR2 YYNGEE. This CDR3 is 15 amino acids long. The CDR3 DNA reads as TGTGCCAGCAGCGTAGGCCATGGGGGGGGTCAGACCATATATTTT. This encodes CASSVGHGGGQTIYF.

This chain connects TRBV21-1 to TRBJ1-4. TRBV21-1 is noted as a pseudogene. The CDR3 covers 16 residues. CDR3 in amino acids: CASSKTDPATNEKLFF. The CDR3 DNA follows: TGTGCCAGCAGCAAAACCGACCCTGCAACTAATGAAAAACTGTTTTTT.